The 26 T cell receptor beta chains below come from one sample, sequenced in a study of blood T cell repertoires in COVID-19. Profiled with immunoSEQ multiplex PCR; TCRdb holds only in-frame clones, not every one. The sample has 200,000 to 250,000 clones, 84% seen once. Sequenced input: PBMCs or T cells enriched from blood (not recorded which). Every receptor here comes from a woman between 40 and 50 years old who had recovered from COVID-19.

The chain combines TRBV6-5 with TRBJ2-3; weak D call: TRBD1 (5 bases). This CDR3 comprises 14 residues. Germline CDR1 MNHEY, CDR2 SVGAGI. The V end lost 2 bases, the J end lost 2 bases, and 8 bases lay between the germline ends. The CDR3 nucleotides read TGTGCCAGCAGTTACACACAGGCCACAGATACGCAGTATTTT. This sequence encodes CASSYTQATDTQYF.

The table lists this clone with a few counts. V usage is TRBV12-3 or TRBV12-4 and J usage is TRBJ2-5; possible D gene TRBD1, 5 bases. The CDR3 consists of 13 residues. The V and J ends lost 6 bases and 1 base respectively, with 9 bases between them. In DNA form, the CDR3 reads TGTGCCAGCAGGATAGACAGCCAAGAGACCCAGTACTTC. This gives the protein CASRIDSQETQYF.

The J gene is TRBJ1-1, the V gene TRBV2, with D possibly being TRBD1 (6 bases). CDR3 size: 15 residues. V shed 4 bases and J shed 4 bases, with 16 bases lying between them. Looked up from germline, CDR1 is SNHLY and CDR2 is FYNNEI. The CDR3: CASSGGEGRGTEAFF. In DNA form, the CDR3 reads TGTGCCAGCAGTGGCGGGGAGGGCAGGGGCACTGAAGCTTTCTTT.

The chain has TRBV19 and TRBJ1-5, with 7 nucleotides matching TRBD1. V gave up 6 bases and J gave up 5 bases; unmatched junction bases: 10. The CDR3 has 15 residues. The germline V gene encodes CDR1 LNHDA and CDR2 SQIVND (reference sequence). The CDR3 DNA is TGTGCCAGTAGGGAGACGGACAGGACTTATCAGCCCCAGCATTTT. This sequence encodes CASRETDRTYQPQHF.

The chain joins TRBV6-2 or TRBV6-3 to TRBJ2-3, with 12 nucleotides matching TRBD1. Trimming removed 0 bases from V and 1 base from J; junction bases left unmatched: 8. This CDR3 contains 19 residues. Germline V gives CDR1 MNHEY, CDR2 SVGEGT. In DNA form, the CDR3 reads TGTGCCAGCAGTTACTCGACCCGGGACAGGGGGCGCGGCACAGATACGCAGTATTTT. Its translation is CASSYSTRDRGRGTDTQYF.

The chain couples TRBV30 to TRBJ1-1; 7 bases are a match to TRBD1. The CDR3 has 13 residues. CDR1 and CDR2 (germline): GTSNPN, SVGIG (reference sequence). Unmatched junction bases numbered 2, after V lost 3 bases and J lost 1 base. The CDR3 here is CAWRRTGNTEAFF. In DNA form, the CDR3 reads TGTGCCTGGAGGAGGACAGGGAACACTGAAGCTTTCTTT.

The chain combines TRBV27 with TRBJ2-3; 7 bases fit TRBD1. Unmatched junction bases numbered 8, after V lost 5 bases and J lost 3 bases. From germline, CDR1 is MNHEY and CDR2 SMNVEV (reference sequence). CDR3 size: 15 residues. DNA for the CDR3: TGTGCCAGCAGTCTCCTTTGGGACAGTACAGATACGCAGTATTTT. Its translation: CASSLLWDSTDTQYF.

V is TRBV7-9 and J is TRBJ1-2; D not resolved. V dropped 2 bases and J dropped 7 bases, with 14 bases sitting between them. Germline-derived CDR1 and CDR2 are SEHNR and FQNEAQ (reference sequence). This CDR3 has 14 amino acids. The CDR3 bases are TGTGCCAGCAGCTTAACTCAGGATCGGGGTGGCTACACCTTC. Protein: CASSLTQDRGGYTF.

The chain combines TRBV5-6 with TRBJ2-3, with 13 bases aligning to TRBD2. This CDR3 comprises 16 residues. The V gene's germline CDR1 is SGHDT and CDR2 YYEEEE. Trimming removed 4 bases from V and 5 bases from J; junction bases left unmatched: 7. Written as DNA, the CDR3 is TGTGCCAGCAGCCGGACTAGCGGGAGATCAATAGATACGCAGTATTTT. Translated: CASSRTSGRSIDTQYF.

This clone was observed once. V gene TRBV13 combines with J gene TRBJ2-5; 7 nucleotides align to TRBD1. CDR3 length equals 16 residues. Germline V gene data show CDR1 as PRHDT and CDR2 as FYEKMQ (reference sequence). V lost 1 base to trimming and J lost 5 bases; unmatched junction nucleotides: 10. The CDR3 reads CASSLAMGQPRETQYF. The CDR3 DNA follows: TGTGCCAGCAGCTTAGCCATGGGACAGCCCAGGGAGACCCAGTACTTC.

The CDR3 nucleotides are TGTGCCAGCTCACCCGAGTGGGGGCGGACACAAGAGACCCAGTACTTC. Residues: CASSPEWGRTQETQYF. The chain is built from TRBV18 and TRBJ2-5, with a possible D match to TRBD1 (6 bases). V shed 3 bases and J shed 2 bases, with 16 bases lying between them. This CDR3 region has 16 residues. Germline V CDR1 and CDR2: KGHSH, LQKENI. The full variable domain, with the rest looked up from reference TRBV18 and TRBJ2-5, is NAGVMQNPRHLVRRRGQEARLRCSPMKGHSHVYWYRQLPEEGLKFMVYLQKENIIDESGMPKERFSAEFPKEGPSILRIQQVVRGDSAAYFCASSPEWGRTQETQYFGPGTRLLVL.

The chain carries TRBV11-2 and TRBJ2-7, with TRBD2 matching 12 bases. This CDR3 is built from 15 residues. Germline CDR1 reads SGHAT; CDR2 reads FQNNGV. V dropped 6 bases and J dropped 5; count of bases not matched to a gene: 8. The CDR3 here is CASSQTSGSGHEQYV. In nucleotides, the CDR3 is TGTGCCAGCAGTCAGACTAGCGGGAGTGGCCACGAGCAGTACGTC.

CDR3 nucleotides: TGTGCCAGCAGTTACGGTGGGGACACCGGACGGAACGAGCAGTACGTC. This translates into CASSYGGDTGRNEQYV. The rearrangement uses TRBV6-6 and TRBJ2-7; TRBD1 is a possible D gene (6 bases). Germline V gene lookup returns CDR1 MNHNY and CDR2 SVGAGI (reference sequence). Trimming removed 2 bases at V and 5 bases at J, with 19 bases between. This CDR3 has 16 amino acids.

The genes are TRBV11-3 and TRBJ2-1; D gene uncertain. This CDR3 has 15 amino acids. CDR1 is SGHNT, CDR2 YENEEA, per germline. V was shortened by 1 base and J by 2 bases, with 9 bases between the two germline ends. The CDR3 loop reads CASSLGMTTYNEQFF. In DNA form, the CDR3 reads TGTGCCAGCAGCTTAGGGATGACAACCTACAATGAGCAGTTCTTC.

This chain uses TRBV10-3 with TRBJ2-2; D is possibly TRBD1 (6 bases). This CDR3 contains 13 residues. Germline CDR1 is ENHRY and CDR2 is SYGVKD. V lost 6 bases, J lost 5 bases, and 10 bases lay in between. The CDR3 here is CAIRPTGTGELFF. DNA of the CDR3: TGTGCCATCAGGCCTACAGGGACCGGGGAGCTGTTTTTT.

The chain combines TRBV6-2 or TRBV6-3 with TRBJ2-1; no clear D. Trimming pared 2 bases from V and 4 bases from J, leaving 12 bases between. Germline loops: CDR1 MNHEY, CDR2 SVGEGT. This CDR3 region has 15 residues. DNA of the CDR3: TGTGCCAGCAGTTACGCCCACTCTGGTTACAATGAGCAGTTCTTC. Translated: CASSYAHSGYNEQFF.

This clone has a single count. The chain carries TRBV19 and TRBJ1-1; D call uncertain. This CDR3 is 11 amino acids long. With 9 bases removed from V and 7 bases from J, the gap between germline ends came to 12 bases. Germline V CDR1 and CDR2: LNHDA, SQIVND (reference sequence). The CDR3 is CASPEGFEAFF. CDR3 DNA sequence: TGTGCCAGCCCAGAGGGCTTTGAAGCTTTCTTT. The variable domain in full, completed from reference TRBV19 and TRBJ1-1, reads DGGITQSPKYLFRKEGQNVTLSCEQNLNHDAMYWYRQDPGQGLRLIYYSQIVNDFQKGDIAEGYSVSREKKESFPLTVTSAQKNPTAFYLCASPEGFEAFFGQGTRLTVV.

This clone was observed a handful of times. CDR3 nucleotides: TGTGCCAGCAGTTTAGGACAGGGGTACACCGGGGAGCTGTTTTTT. Protein sequence: CASSLGQGYTGELFF. The V call is TRBV27, the J call TRBJ2-2; TRBD1 agrees at 9 bases. After removal of 2 bases from V and 3 bases from J, the junction contained 1 base not matched to a gene. From germline, CDR1 is MNHEY and CDR2 SMNVEV (reference sequence). The CDR3 length is 15 residues.

This clone was recorded once. The V and J genes are TRBV2 and TRBJ1-2, with 9 bases fitting TRBD1. The CDR3 is 14 amino acids. In germline, CDR1 is SNHLY, CDR2 FYNNEI. V shed 6 bases and J 4 bases; nucleotides not matched to a gene: 6. CDR3 residues: CASRETGQGYGYTF. The CDR3 DNA reads as TGTGCCAGCAGAGAAACGGGACAGGGCTATGGCTACACCTTC.

The CDR3 DNA reads TGCGCCAGCAGCCTCTTGCGCGGGACAGGCACTGAAGCTTTCTTT. This gives the protein CASSLLRGTGTEAFF. The genes are TRBV4-3 and TRBJ1-1; 8 bases map to TRBD1. The length of the CDR3 is 15 residues. Trimming removed 4 bases from V and 4 bases from J; junction bases left unmatched: 8. In germline, CDR1 is LGHNA, CDR2 YSLEER.

The table lists this clone with a count of one. J is TRBJ2-5 and V is TRBV7-8; 10 bases fit TRBD2. The germline V gene has CDR1 SGHVS and CDR2 FQNEAQ. This CDR3 is 14 amino acids long. With V trimmed by 4 bases and J by 5 bases, 4 bases remained unmatched. CDR3 DNA: TGTGCCAGCAGCTCTCTAGCGGGAGAGGAGACCCAGTACTTC. This codes for CASSSLAGEETQYF.

The chain uses TRBV5-1 and TRBJ2-3; D is perhaps TRBD2 (5 bases). The germline CDR1 and CDR2 sequences are SGHRS and YFSETQ. With 4 bases removed from V and 0 bases from J, the gap between germline ends came to 12 bases. The CDR3 consists of 15 residues. For the CDR3, the DNA is TGCGCCAGCAGCGAGGGCCCGATTAGCACAGATACGCAGTATTTT. Protein product: CASSEGPISTDTQYF.

This chain connects TRBV27 to TRBJ1-5; 9 bases map to TRBD1. Germline values: CDR1 MNHEY, CDR2 SMNVEV (reference sequence). V lost 4 bases, J lost 4 bases, and 5 bases stayed unmatched. The CDR3 is 15 residues long. The CDR3 reads CASSSGQGWNQPQHF. The CDR3 nucleotides read TGTGCCAGCAGTTCCGGACAGGGGTGGAATCAGCCCCAGCATTTT.

In this sample, this clone turned up a few times. V is TRBV12-3 or TRBV12-4 and J is TRBJ2-7; D uncertain. This CDR3 contains 11 residues. The ends were cut back, 1 base at V and 7 bases at J, with 5 bases in the middle. The CDR3 DNA reads as TGTGCCAGCAGTTTAGAAGCGGAGCAGTACTTC. Translated: CASSLEAEQYF.

The V gene is TRBV3-1 (or the pseudogene TRBV3-2), the J gene TRBJ1-6; D remains unclear. CDR1 LGHDT and CDR2 YNNKEL come from the germline V gene (reference sequence). The CDR3 spans 18 residues. The V gene lost 4 bases and the J gene lost 4 bases, with 20 bases spanning the gap. The CDR3 bases are TGTGCCAGCAGCCCAGGTCCCTCGTCAGGATTTTATAATTCACCCCTCCACTTT. Translated, it gives CASSPGPSSGFYNSPLHF.

The V gene is TRBV19, the J gene TRBJ1-1; 8 bases fit TRBD1. Trimming took 3 bases from V and 7 from J; bases not matched to a gene: 10. Germline CDR1 reads LNHDA; CDR2 reads SQIVND (reference sequence). The CDR3 has 15 amino acids. CDR3 bases: TGTGCCAGTAGTATTGTTCAGGGGGCGCGAAGTGAAGCTTTCTTT. Amino acid sequence: CASSIVQGARSEAFF.